A selection of T cell receptor beta chains follows, all from one sample in a study of glioma-infiltrating T cells after dendritic cell vaccination. Some clones are missing from TCRdb's copy, which holds only in-frame ones; the method was immunoSEQ multiplex PCR. The repertoire holds fewer than 35,000 clones, with 90% as singletons. Here the sequenced sample was blood, taken before dendritic cell vaccination. These receptors were collected from a human donor with glioblastoma. The CDR3 runs from the conserved cysteine through the conserved F or W. A clone size is listed for some rows: how often the clone was seen (once, few, many), or a class if it is expanded.

j_gene	v_gene	abundance	CDR3aa
TRBJ2-7	TRBV19	-	CASSISQGYEQYF
TRBJ2-1	TRBV6-5	-	CASRAGTGTYNEQFF
TRBJ1-2	TRBV2	few	CASSSGTGDYGYTF
TRBJ1-6	TRBV12-5	-	CASVGGGGISPLHF
TRBJ2-7	TRBV7-9	-	CASSFTQLAGGGEQYF
TRBJ2-7	TRBV2	-	CASRIDRGGQYF
TRBJ1-4	TRBV30	-	CAWRPNSKKLFF
TRBJ2-7	TRBV7-6	once	CASSLVGSGGANEQYF
TRBJ1-6	TRBV11-2	-	CASSFTGGSYNSPLHF
TRBJ2-2	TRBV4-1	-	CASSSPRDRITGELFF
TRBJ2-2	TRBV4-1	-	CASSLGTSGVGGSGELFF
TRBJ1-6	TRBV18	-	CASSPGGDSPLHF
TRBJ1-4	TRBV2	-	CASSEGGGNEKLFF
TRBJ2-3	TRBV6-1	-	CASSELLSTRTSTDTQYF
TRBJ2-7	TRBV11-2	-	CASSETGGYYEQYF
TRBJ1-2	TRBV11-2	-	CASSPLTGWYGYTF
TRBJ2-4	TRBV19	-	CASSEGGGNNIQYF
TRBJ2-5	TRBV5-6	-	CASSREKRGGQETQYF
TRBJ2-7	TRBV30	-	CAWMGLGYEQYF
TRBJ1-2	TRBV5-6	-	CASSLGGDYYGYTF
TRBJ2-5	TRBV4-2	-	CASSHRLAGGPGQETQYF
TRBJ2-1	TRBV5-1	-	CASSLDVTGTDEQFF
TRBJ2-7	TRBV5-1	-	CASSLARQGADGQYF
TRBJ2-3	TRBV5-1	-	CASSLSGQRTDTQYF